The 30 T cell receptor beta chains below all came from one sample that was sequenced in a study of T cell responses to AZD1222 COVID-19 vaccine. Libraries were prepared by immunoSEQ multiplex PCR; TCRdb keeps only in-frame clonotypes and omits some of them. The sample has approximately 94,000 clones, around 87% seen once. Sequences were derived from peripheral blood, sampled on day 0 of MenACWY control vaccination. The origin of the receptors is an adult in good health.

This clone was seen a handful of times. CDR3 in DNA: TGTGCCAGTAGTTTCGGCGCGGGGCGGGGCTACAATGAGCAGTTCTTC. Its protein is CASSFGAGRGYNEQFF. The chain employs TRBV19 and TRBJ2-1; perhaps TRBD2 as D (6 bases). Per germline, CDR1 LNHDA and CDR2 SQIVND (reference sequence). This CDR3 region has 16 residues. Deletions cut 5 bases from V and 3 bases from J, with 17 bases between.

This clone was found a few times. Other DNA sequences in the same sample also yield this CDR3. The gene calls are TRBV28 and TRBJ1-5; possible D gene TRBD1, 5 bases. The CDR3 extends over 14 amino acids. CDR1 is MDHEN, CDR2 SYDVKM, per germline. V was cut by 3 bases and J by 4 bases, with 10 bases left in between. The CDR3 is CASSLGGTNQPQHF. DNA of the CDR3: TGTGCCAGCAGTTTGGGGGGAACAAATCAGCCCCAGCATTTT.

V gene TRBV6-5 combines with J gene TRBJ1-3, with D unclear. V lost 8 bases and J 0 bases, leaving 8 bases between the germline ends. Germline V gives CDR1 MNHEY, CDR2 SVGAGI. The CDR3 covers 13 residues. The CDR3 loop reads CASLTGSGNTIYF. The CDR3, as DNA: TGTGCCAGCTTAACCGGCTCTGGAAACACCATATATTTT.

The chain combines TRBV6-2 or TRBV6-3 with TRBJ2-1; D may correspond to TRBD1 or TRBD2 (5 bases each). The length of the CDR3 is 13 residues. Trimming cost V 4 bases and J 4 bases, with 8 bases left between them. Germline V gene sequence: CDR1 MNHEY, CDR2 SVGEGT. The CDR3 coding sequence is TGTGCCAGCAGTTCGGGGCTATACAATGAGCAGTTCTTC. As protein: CASSSGLYNEQFF.

This chain joins TRBV10-3 and TRBJ1-6; 7 positions agree with TRBD1. The CDR3 sequence is 13 residues long. The trim removed 11 bases at V and 7 bases at J, leaving 8 bases unmatched. Germline V gene lookup returns CDR1 ENHRY and CDR2 SYGVKD. The CDR3 loop reads CAFRDSLNSPLHF. The CDR3 nucleotides read TGTGCCTTCCGGGACAGCCTCAATTCACCCCTCCACTTT.

This clone has just one count. V usage is TRBV5-1 and J usage is TRBJ2-7, with 9 bases identical to TRBD2. The CDR3 spans 15 residues. Germline V gene lookup returns CDR1 SGHRS and CDR2 YFSETQ. After removal of 1 base from V and 2 bases from J, the junction contained 4 bases not matched to a gene. In nucleotides, the CDR3 is TGCGCCAGCAGCTTGTGCGGCGGGGGGGCCTACGAGCAGTACTTC. Its protein is CASSLCGGGAYEQYF.

This clone appeared once. V gene TRBV3-1 (or the pseudogene TRBV3-2) combines with J gene TRBJ2-1, with a tentative D call TRBD1 (5 bases). V lost 4 bases to trimming and J lost 6 bases, with 22 bases between them. Looked up from germline, CDR1 is LGHDT and CDR2 is YNNKEL (reference sequence). There are 17 residues in the CDR3. The CDR3 DNA sequence: TGTGCCAGCAGCCCTTCGTATAGGGGATCCCCAGGCAATGAGCAGTTCTTC. Translation: CASSPSYRGSPGNEQFF.

The V and J genes are TRBV28 and TRBJ1-4, with 7 bases matching TRBD1. Trimming at V came to 10 bases and at J to 3 bases, leaving 11 bases not matched to a gene. Germline assignment: CDR1 MDHEN and CDR2 SYDVKM. The CDR3 extends over 15 amino acids. DNA of the CDR3: TGTGCCACCAGGGGGGGAGGGGCGCCTAATGAAAAACTGTTTTTT. This encodes CATRGGGAPNEKLFF.

The V gene is TRBV10-2, the J gene TRBJ1-2; no clear D. V was pared by 0 bases and J by 0 bases, with 8 bases between. The length of the CDR3 is 15 residues. Germline assignment: CDR1 WSHSY and CDR2 SAAADI. The CDR3 DNA follows: TGCGCCAGCAGTGAGTCAAGTGGGGCTAACTATGGCTACACCTTC. This codes for CASSESSGANYGYTF.

This clone has just one count. DNA of the CDR3: TGTGCCAGCAGCTTTAAAGGGTTCAATGAAAAACTGTTTTTT. Translating it yields CASSFKGFNEKLFF. The chain employs TRBV7-9 and TRBJ1-4; D remains ambiguous. From germline, CDR1 is SEHNR and CDR2 FQNEAQ (reference sequence). V lost 3 bases and J 5 bases, leaving 10 bases between the germline ends. CDR3 length equals 14 residues. Based on the CDR3 plus reference TRBV7-9 and TRBJ1-4, the full variable domain is DTGVSQNPRHKITKRGQNVTFRCDPISEHNRLYWYRQTLGQGPEFLTYFQNEAQLEKSRLLSDRFSAERPKGSFSTLEIQRTEQGDSAMYLCASSFKGFNEKLFFGSGTQLSVL.

This clone has a single count. The V call is TRBV29-1, the J call TRBJ1-4, with TRBD1 identical over 8 bases. Germline CDR1 is SQVTM and CDR2 is ANQGSEA. The CDR3 length is 13 residues. The junction had 2 bases not matched to a gene; V was cut back by 6 bases and J by 2 bases. This CDR3 is CSVRQGTNEKLFF. Here the CDR3 DNA reads TGCAGCGTCCGACAGGGGACTAATGAAAAACTGTTTTTT.

This clone was seen more than once but under ten times. This sequence joins TRBV7-2 and TRBJ2-7; possible D gene TRBD2, 8 bases. This CDR3 region has 16 residues. Germline CDR1 reads SGHTA; CDR2 reads FQGNSA. V lost 1 base to trimming and J lost 4 bases, with 17 bases between them. The CDR3 DNA follows: TGTGCCAGCAGCTTAGGGCCGGGAGGGGGCCTTTACGAGCAGTACTTC. As protein: CASSLGPGGGLYEQYF.

The gene calls are TRBV9 and TRBJ2-5; 8 bases align to TRBD1. The CDR3 length is 16 residues. Trimming cost V 0 bases and J 2 bases; bases outside gene matches: 6. The germline gives CDR1 SGDLS, CDR2 YYNGEE. This chain's CDR3 is CASSVGTGNDQETQYF. CDR3 coding DNA: TGTGCCAGCAGCGTAGGGACAGGGAATGATCAAGAGACCCAGTACTTC.

The CDR3 here is CASNGGQVEKLFF. CDR3 sequence (DNA): TGTGCCAGCAACGGGGGACAGGTTGAAAAACTGTTTTTT. J is TRBJ1-4 and V is TRBV28, with 8 bases that match TRBD1. V was pared by 7 bases and J by 7 bases, with 5 bases of the junction left unmatched. The V gene's germline CDR1 is MDHEN and CDR2 SYDVKM. This CDR3 contains 13 residues.

This chain connects TRBV5-1 to TRBJ2-6; TRBD2 matches 7 bases. The CDR3 is 17 amino acids. Germline V gene lookup returns CDR1 SGHRS and CDR2 YFSETQ. J lost 0 bases, V lost 4 bases, and 7 bases had no gene match. The CDR3, as DNA: TGCGCCAGCAGCGCATGGGAGGGCAGCTCTGGGGCCAACGTCCTGACTTTC. Its translation is CASSAWEGSSGANVLTF.

The chain employs TRBV10-3 and TRBJ1-1; no definite D call. CDR3 length: 12 amino acids. V was shortened by 6 bases and J by 1 base, with 6 bases between the two germline ends. CDR1 is ENHRY, CDR2 SYGVKD, per germline. The chain's CDR3 is CAIRGANTEAFF. The DNA of the CDR3 is TGTGCCATCAGGGGCGCGAACACTGAAGCTTTCTTT.

This clone was counted once. The CDR3 nucleotides read TGTGCCAGCAGCCTGACGACCGGACATGGCTACACCTTC. Translation gives CASSLTTGHGYTF. The V and J genes are TRBV7-9 and TRBJ1-2, with D uncertain. Germline CDR1 is SEHNR and CDR2 is FQNEAQ (reference sequence). Trimming removed 5 bases at V and 6 bases at J, with 13 bases between. The CDR3 has 13 amino acids.

The chain couples TRBV2 to TRBJ2-3; possible D gene TRBD2, 7 bases. V was trimmed by 10 bases and J by 5 bases, leaving 19 bases between them. This CDR3 is 14 amino acids long. CDR1 is SNHLY and CDR2 is FYNNEI in the germline V gene. In DNA form, the CDR3 reads TGTGCCATCCTGGGGGGGCATTCGGGAGATACGCAGTATTTT. Translated: CAILGGHSGDTQYF.

The chain employs TRBV30 and TRBJ2-1; 7 bases agree with TRBD2. The CDR3 contains 15 residues. Per the germline V gene, CDR1 is GTSNPN and CDR2 is SVGIG (reference sequence). J lost 9 bases, V lost 3 bases, and 14 bases had no gene match. The CDR3 reads CAWRGRALGIIEQFF. The DNA for the CDR3 is TGTGCCTGGAGGGGGAGGGCCCTCGGAATAATTGAGCAGTTCTTC.

This clone has a single count. The V call is TRBV28, the J call TRBJ2-7; weak D call: TRBD2 (6 bases). The CDR3 totals 14 residues. V gave up 2 bases and J gave up 2 bases, with 10 bases separating them. CDR1 is MDHEN and CDR2 is SYDVKM in the germline V gene. The chain's CDR3 is CASSLQGGAYEQYF. CDR3 DNA sequence: TGTGCCAGCAGTTTACAGGGAGGCGCCTACGAGCAGTACTTC.

This clone was counted a single time. This sequence joins TRBV9 and TRBJ2-2; TRBD2 aligns across 10 bases. V was clipped by 4 bases and J by 6 bases; unmatched bases: 9. Germline assignment: CDR1 SGDLS and CDR2 YYNGEE. The length of the CDR3 is 16 residues. Here the CDR3 reads CASSMTSGLSAGELFF. DNA of the CDR3: TGTGCCAGCAGCATGACTAGCGGGCTGAGCGCCGGGGAGCTGTTTTTT.

This clone was recorded a few times. This rearrangement joins TRBV4-3 to TRBJ1-4, with D perhaps TRBD1 (6 bases). This CDR3 is built from 17 residues. Germline loops: CDR1 LGHNA, CDR2 YSLEER. The ends were cut back, 2 bases at V and 7 bases at J, with 20 bases in the middle. The chain's CDR3 is CASSQQRAGGQGEKLFF. The CDR3 DNA reads as TGCGCCAGCAGCCAACAAAGGGCCGGGGGGCAGGGTGAAAAACTGTTTTTT.

The chain uses TRBV4-3 and TRBJ2-5, with 10 bases aligning to TRBD2. Germline values: CDR1 LGHNA, CDR2 YSLEER. This CDR3 has 15 residues. Germline trimming cut 0 bases from V and 14 bases from J; bases unmatched to any gene: 12. CDR3 residues: CASSQDYRTSGPVYF. The CDR3 DNA follows: TGCGCCAGCAGCCAAGATTATCGGACTAGCGGCCCCGTATACTTC.

This chain connects TRBV28 to TRBJ1-2, with D possibly TRBD1 on 5 matching bases. The V gene lost 5 bases and the J gene lost 3 bases, with 13 bases spanning the gap. This CDR3 is built from 14 residues. In germline, CDR1 is MDHEN, CDR2 SYDVKM. The CDR3 loop is CASSGTGSYYGYTF. The CDR3 DNA reads TGTGCCAGCAGTGGTACAGGTTCTTACTATGGCTACACCTTC.

The chain carries TRBV18 and TRBJ2-7; D unclear. Per germline, CDR1 KGHSH and CDR2 LQKENI. Trimming cost V 8 bases and J 2 bases, with 7 bases left between them. The CDR3 is 11 amino acids. CDR3 in DNA: TGTGCCAGCGGAGCCGCCTACGAGCAGTACTTC. Translation gives CASGAAYEQYF.

DNA of the CDR3: TGTGCCATCAGGGGGGCAGGCGAGCAGTACTTC. Translating it yields CAIRGAGEQYF. This chain connects TRBV10-3 to TRBJ2-7, with D perhaps matching TRBD1 (6 bases). Germline CDR1 ENHRY, CDR2 SYGVKD. The CDR3 has 11 amino acids. Trimming took 6 bases from V and 6 from J, leaving 9 bases between them.

V usage is TRBV15 and J usage is TRBJ2-6; 8 bases agree with TRBD1. The CDR3 consists of 14 residues. The J segment lost 8 bases and the V segment lost 5 bases, leaving 5 bases of the junction unmatched. Germline V gene sequence: CDR1 LNHNV, CDR2 YYDKDF (reference sequence). CDR3 nucleotide sequence: TGTGCCACCAGCTGGGACAGGTACACCAACGTCCTGACTTTC. Its protein product is CATSWDRYTNVLTF.

This clone was observed a handful of times. V gene TRBV9 combines with J gene TRBJ2-7, with 8 positions matching TRBD1. The V gene's germline CDR1 is SGDLS and CDR2 YYNGEE. This CDR3 is 14 amino acids long. V was clipped by 4 bases and J by 2 bases; unmatched bases: 5. The CDR3 DNA follows: TGTGCCAGCAGCCCGGCGACAGGGGCCTACGAGCAGTACTTC. This codes for CASSPATGAYEQYF.

The rearrangement joins TRBV6-1 to TRBJ1-5; TRBD1 is a possible D gene (5 bases). The CDR3 spans 14 residues. The germline CDR1 and CDR2 sequences are MNHNS and SASEGT. With 2 bases removed from V and 5 bases from J, the gap between germline ends came to 10 bases. Here the CDR3 reads CASSEQGIHQPQHF. For the CDR3, the DNA is TGTGCCAGCAGTGAACAGGGAATTCATCAGCCCCAGCATTTT.

CDR3 coding DNA: TGTGCCTGTACGAAGCAGGGAAGGGAGGACGAGCAGTACTTC. It encodes CACTKQGREDEQYF. The chain joins TRBV30 to TRBJ2-7; D perhaps matches TRBD2 (6 bases). The germline CDR1 and CDR2 sequences are GTSNPN and SVGIG (reference sequence). The CDR3 is made up of 14 amino acids. V was clipped by 6 bases and J by 5 bases, with 20 bases between them.